A selection of T cell receptor beta chains follows, all from one sample in a study of cytomegalovirus exposure and HLA in healthy donors. Sequencing used immunoSEQ multiplex PCR; TCRdb keeps in-frame clones, though not all of them. The profile shows a few hundred thousand clones, roughly 87% of them singletons. Source material: PBMCs. Source of these receptors: a man aged 18 to 30 in good health and CMV-seropositive. The CDR3 runs from the conserved cysteine through the conserved F or W. Each record gives: J gene, clone size, CDR3 length, D gene, V gene, CDR3 protein, CDR3 DNA. A D gene is named only where the DNA matches it firmly. A row's size may be missing; if present it is once, few, many or a size class.

j_call: TRBJ2-3
clone_size: NA
cdr3_length: 14
d_call: NA
v_call: TRBV5-1
cdr3_aa: CASSLGPVTDTQYF
cdr3_nt: TGCGCCAGCAGCTTGGGACCAGTCACAGATACGCAGTATTTT

j_call: TRBJ2-7
clone_size: NA
cdr3_length: 13
d_call: NA
v_call: TRBV5-6
cdr3_aa: CASSLTRDTIPYF
cdr3_nt: TGTGCCAGCAGCCTAACCCGGGACACCATACCCTACTTC

j_call: TRBJ2-1
clone_size: NA
cdr3_length: 17
d_call: NA
v_call: TRBV10-3
cdr3_aa: CAISKARPGTSYSEQFF
cdr3_nt: TGTGCCATCAGTAAGGCGAGACCCGGCACTTCCTATAGTGAGCAGTTCTTC

j_call: TRBJ1-2
clone_size: NA
cdr3_length: 15
d_call: NA
v_call: TRBV7-9
cdr3_aa: CASSLIAGANGGYTF
cdr3_nt: TGTGCCAGCAGCTTAATTGCGGGCGCCAATGGAGGCTACACCTTC

j_call: TRBJ1-3
clone_size: NA
cdr3_length: 16
d_call: TRBD1
v_call: TRBV4-1
cdr3_aa: CASSGTGSSSGNTIYF
cdr3_nt: TGCGCCAGCAGCGGGACAGGTAGTAGTTCTGGAAACACCATATATTTT

j_call: TRBJ2-7
clone_size: NA
cdr3_length: 16
d_call: TRBD2
v_call: TRBV30
cdr3_aa: CAWSAPGREGRYEQYF
cdr3_nt: TGTGCCTGGAGTGCCCCTGGGCGGGAGGGCCGGTACGAGCAGTACTTC

j_call: TRBJ1-2
clone_size: NA
cdr3_length: 16
d_call: NA
v_call: TRBV7-9
cdr3_aa: CASSLGSGQGNYGYTF
cdr3_nt: TGTGCCAGCAGCTTAGGATCGGGCCAGGGGAACTATGGCTACACCTTC

j_call: TRBJ1-5
clone_size: NA
cdr3_length: 14
d_call: NA
v_call: TRBV11-2
cdr3_aa: CASSPDSSDQPQHF
cdr3_nt: TGTGCCAGCAGCCCCGACAGTTCGGATCAGCCCCAGCATTTT

j_call: TRBJ1-2
clone_size: NA
cdr3_length: 12
d_call: NA
v_call: TRBV6-1
cdr3_aa: CASIRANYGYTF
cdr3_nt: TGTGCCAGCATCCGGGCTAACTATGGCTACACCTTC

j_call: TRBJ2-7
clone_size: NA
cdr3_length: 14
d_call: TRBD1
v_call: TRBV9
cdr3_aa: CASSVGQGLYEQYF
cdr3_nt: TGTGCCAGCAGCGTTGGACAGGGTTTATACGAGCAGTACTTC

j_call: TRBJ2-7
clone_size: NA
cdr3_length: 13
d_call: NA
v_call: TRBV6-6
cdr3_aa: CASSYQGSYEQYF
cdr3_nt: TGTGCCAGCAGTTACCAAGGCTCCTACGAGCAGTACTTC

j_call: TRBJ2-7
clone_size: NA
cdr3_length: 12
d_call: NA
v_call: TRBV29-1
cdr3_aa: CSTVGGGAEQYF
cdr3_nt: TGCAGCACTGTAGGAGGGGGCGCCGAGCAGTACTTC

j_call: TRBJ2-3
clone_size: NA
cdr3_length: 14
d_call: TRBD1
v_call: TRBV11-2
cdr3_aa: CASSRQGTPDTQYF
cdr3_nt: TGTGCCAGCAGCAGACAGGGGACCCCAGATACGCAGTATTTT

j_call: TRBJ2-1
clone_size: NA
cdr3_length: 15
d_call: TRBD1
v_call: TRBV15
cdr3_aa: CATSSRDRDYNEQFF
cdr3_nt: TGTGCCACCAGCAGCCGGGACAGGGACTACAATGAGCAGTTCTTC

j_call: TRBJ1-1
clone_size: once
cdr3_length: 15
d_call: TRBD1
v_call: TRBV4-1
cdr3_aa: CASSLQGQGGTEAFF
cdr3_nt: TGCGCCAGCAGCCTCCAGGGACAGGGAGGAACTGAAGCTTTCTTT

j_call: TRBJ1-1
clone_size: NA
cdr3_length: 14
d_call: TRBD1
v_call: TRBV30
cdr3_aa: CAWTRGQQHTEAFF
cdr3_nt: TGTGCCTGGACCCGGGGACAGCAGCATACTGAAGCTTTCTTT

j_call: TRBJ2-3
clone_size: NA
cdr3_length: 16
d_call: TRBD2
v_call: TRBV5-4
cdr3_aa: CASSPTSGSRRDTQYF
cdr3_nt: TGTGCCAGCAGTCCGACTAGCGGGAGTCGTCGAGATACGCAGTATTTT

j_call: TRBJ2-7
clone_size: NA
cdr3_length: 14
d_call: TRBD1
v_call: TRBV5-1
cdr3_aa: CASSKGQGPVEQYF
cdr3_nt: TGCGCCAGCAGCAAGGGACAGGGGCCGGTCGAGCAGTACTTC

j_call: TRBJ2-3
clone_size: NA
cdr3_length: 15
d_call: NA
v_call: TRBV11-2
cdr3_aa: CASSGGRAGADTQYF
cdr3_nt: TGTGCCAGCAGCGGAGGTCGTGCGGGCGCAGATACGCAGTATTTT

j_call: TRBJ1-2
clone_size: NA
cdr3_length: 13
d_call: NA
v_call: TRBV28
cdr3_aa: CASQGRLNYGYTF
cdr3_nt: TGTGCCAGCCAAGGACGGCTTAACTATGGCTACACCTTC

j_call: TRBJ2-1
clone_size: NA
cdr3_length: 17
d_call: TRBD2
v_call: TRBV15
cdr3_aa: CATSPLASGSSYNEQFF
cdr3_nt: TGTGCCACCAGCCCTCTGGCTAGCGGGAGCTCCTACAATGAGCAGTTCTTC

j_call: TRBJ2-1
clone_size: NA
cdr3_length: 16
d_call: TRBD2
v_call: TRBV6-5
cdr3_aa: CASSSLAGKRGNEQFF
cdr3_nt: TGTGCCAGCAGTTCGCTAGCGGGCAAAAGGGGGAATGAGCAGTTCTTC

j_call: TRBJ2-1
clone_size: NA
cdr3_length: 13
d_call: NA
v_call: TRBV14
cdr3_aa: CASSPAGGNEQFF
cdr3_nt: TGTGCCAGCAGCCCGGCTGGGGGAAATGAGCAGTTCTTC

j_call: TRBJ1-2
clone_size: NA
cdr3_length: 13
d_call: TRBD1
v_call: TRBV7-9
cdr3_aa: CASSTPTGVGYTF
cdr3_nt: TGTGCCAGCAGCACTCCGACAGGGGTCGGCTACACCTTC

j_call: TRBJ1-1
clone_size: once
cdr3_length: 11
d_call: NA
v_call: TRBV30
cdr3_aa: CAWSTESEAFF
cdr3_nt: TGTGCCTGGAGTACTGAGTCTGAAGCTTTCTTT

j_call: TRBJ2-1
clone_size: once
cdr3_length: 14
d_call: NA
v_call: TRBV10-3
cdr3_aa: CAITFGTPNNEQFF
cdr3_nt: TGTGCCATCACATTCGGGACTCCCAACAATGAGCAGTTCTTC

j_call: TRBJ1-3
clone_size: NA
cdr3_length: 15
d_call: NA
v_call: TRBV6-5
cdr3_aa: CASSDLGGRGNTIYF
cdr3_nt: TGTGCCAGCAGTGACTTAGGGGGGCGAGGAAACACCATATATTTT

j_call: TRBJ1-1
clone_size: NA
cdr3_length: 13
d_call: NA
v_call: TRBV6-1
cdr3_aa: CASSITGKTEAFF
cdr3_nt: TGTGCCAGCAGCATTACAGGGAAGACTGAAGCTTTCTTT

j_call: TRBJ1-1
clone_size: once
cdr3_length: 15
d_call: NA
v_call: TRBV6-5
cdr3_aa: CASSSGTQRWAEAFF
cdr3_nt: TGTGCCAGCAGTTCGGGGACGCAGCGGTGGGCTGAAGCTTTCTTT

j_call: TRBJ2-5
clone_size: NA
cdr3_length: 14
d_call: NA
v_call: TRBV2
cdr3_aa: CASSDSEYQETQYF
cdr3_nt: TGTGCCAGCAGTGATTCGGAATACCAAGAGACCCAGTACTTC

j_call: TRBJ2-2
clone_size: NA
cdr3_length: 16
d_call: TRBD2
v_call: TRBV5-8
cdr3_aa: CASSPVWGGSTGELFF
cdr3_nt: TGTGCCAGCAGCCCGGTTTGGGGGGGAAGCACCGGGGAGCTGTTTTTT

j_call: TRBJ1-5
clone_size: NA
cdr3_length: 15
d_call: TRBD1
v_call: TRBV19
cdr3_aa: CASSIGQGGNQPQHF
cdr3_nt: TGTGCCAGTAGTATAGGTCAGGGGGGAAATCAGCCCCAGCATTTT

j_call: TRBJ1-2
clone_size: NA
cdr3_length: 15
d_call: NA
v_call: TRBV5-1
cdr3_aa: CASSLSVGLDYGYTF
cdr3_nt: TGCGCCAGCAGCTTGTCGGTAGGCCTGGACTATGGCTACACCTTC

j_call: TRBJ1-2
clone_size: once
cdr3_length: 15
d_call: TRBD1
v_call: TRBV6-5
cdr3_aa: CASSREGTGGYGYTF
cdr3_nt: TGTGCCAGCAGTAGGGAAGGGACAGGGGGTTATGGCTACACCTTC

j_call: TRBJ2-1
clone_size: NA
cdr3_length: 16
d_call: TRBD1
v_call: TRBV6-5
cdr3_aa: CASSWAGQVSYNEQFF
cdr3_nt: TGTGCCAGCAGTTGGGCGGGACAGGTCTCCTACAATGAGCAGTTCTTC

j_call: TRBJ2-3
clone_size: NA
cdr3_length: 16
d_call: TRBD2
v_call: TRBV7-9
cdr3_aa: CASSPAGTRSTDTQYF
cdr3_nt: TGTGCCAGCAGCCCAGCGGGGACTAGAAGCACAGATACGCAGTATTTT

j_call: TRBJ1-3
clone_size: NA
cdr3_length: 15
d_call: NA
v_call: TRBV5-4
cdr3_aa: CASSFQTDPGNTIYF
cdr3_nt: TGTGCCAGCAGCTTTCAGACAGACCCTGGAAACACCATATATTTT

j_call: TRBJ1-1
clone_size: NA
cdr3_length: 14
d_call: NA
v_call: TRBV6-5
cdr3_aa: CASSYDRRNTEAFF
cdr3_nt: TGTGCCAGCAGTTATGACAGGAGGAACACTGAAGCTTTCTTT

j_call: TRBJ1-2
clone_size: NA
cdr3_length: 12
d_call: NA
v_call: TRBV5-6
cdr3_aa: CASSLGVGGYTF
cdr3_nt: TGTGCCAGCAGCTTGGGGGTAGGCGGCTACACCTTC

j_call: TRBJ2-3
clone_size: once
cdr3_length: 12
d_call: NA
v_call: TRBV5-1
cdr3_aa: CASSPGSDTQYF
cdr3_nt: TGCGCCAGCAGCCCGGGGTCAGATACGCAGTATTTT

j_call: TRBJ1-1
clone_size: few
cdr3_length: 14
d_call: NA
v_call: TRBV7-9
cdr3_aa: CASSLVTLNTEAFF
cdr3_nt: TGTGCCAGCAGCTTGGTCACGTTGAACACTGAAGCTTTCTTT

j_call: TRBJ2-1
clone_size: NA
cdr3_length: 18
d_call: TRBD2
v_call: TRBV9
cdr3_aa: CASSVGVAGGPAYNEQFF
cdr3_nt: TGTGCCAGCAGCGTCGGGGTAGCGGGAGGACCGGCCTACAATGAGCAGTTCTTC

j_call: TRBJ2-7
clone_size: NA
cdr3_length: 14
d_call: NA
v_call: TRBV5-6
cdr3_aa: CASSLGGARDEQYF
cdr3_nt: TGTGCCAGCAGCTTGGGAGGGGCGCGCGACGAGCAGTACTTC

j_call: TRBJ1-4
clone_size: NA
cdr3_length: 14
d_call: NA
v_call: TRBV28
cdr3_aa: CASSRRVTNEKLFF
cdr3_nt: TGTGCCAGCAGTCGCAGGGTAACTAATGAAAAACTGTTTTTT

j_call: TRBJ2-7
clone_size: NA
cdr3_length: 13
d_call: NA
v_call: TRBV19
cdr3_aa: CASSLDGSYEQYF
cdr3_nt: TGTGCCAGTAGCCTCGACGGTTCCTACGAGCAGTACTTC

j_call: TRBJ1-2
clone_size: NA
cdr3_length: 15
d_call: NA
v_call: TRBV7-9
cdr3_aa: CASSPGRGRNYGYTF
cdr3_nt: TGTGCCAGCAGCCCCGGCCGGGGTAGGAACTATGGCTACACCTTC

j_call: TRBJ1-1
clone_size: once
cdr3_length: 13
d_call: NA
v_call: TRBV5-1
cdr3_aa: CASSLEGIAEAFF
cdr3_nt: TGCGCCAGCAGCTTGGAAGGGATAGCTGAAGCTTTCTTT

j_call: TRBJ1-2
clone_size: NA
cdr3_length: 15
d_call: TRBD1
v_call: TRBV28
cdr3_aa: CASTLDRVLTYGYTF
cdr3_nt: TGTGCCAGCACCCTAGACAGGGTACTAACGTATGGCTACACCTTC

j_call: TRBJ2-7
clone_size: NA
cdr3_length: 12
d_call: TRBD1
v_call: TRBV25-1
cdr3_aa: CASSRDSYEQYF
cdr3_nt: TGTGCCAGCAGCCGGGACAGCTACGAGCAGTACTTC

j_call: TRBJ2-7
clone_size: many
cdr3_length: 13
d_call: NA
v_call: TRBV6-1
cdr3_aa: CASSSSMGYEQYF
cdr3_nt: TGTGCCAGCAGTTCGAGTATGGGGTACGAGCAGTACTTC

j_call: TRBJ2-2
clone_size: NA
cdr3_length: 16
d_call: TRBD2
v_call: TRBV2
cdr3_aa: CASSAPNSGIPGELFF
cdr3_nt: TGTGCCAGCAGTGCCCCGAATAGCGGGATTCCCGGGGAGCTGTTTTTT

j_call: TRBJ2-5
clone_size: NA
cdr3_length: 14
d_call: NA
v_call: TRBV5-1
cdr3_aa: CASSLYGFQETQYF
cdr3_nt: TGCGCCAGCAGCTTGTATGGCTTCCAAGAGACCCAGTACTTC

j_call: TRBJ2-7
clone_size: few
cdr3_length: 14
d_call: TRBD2
v_call: TRBV5-6
cdr3_aa: CASSHLAGSYEQYF
cdr3_nt: TGTGCCAGCAGCCACCTAGCGGGCTCCTACGAGCAGTACTTC

j_call: TRBJ1-1
clone_size: NA
cdr3_length: 14
d_call: NA
v_call: TRBV5-4
cdr3_aa: CASSSATQGTEAFF
cdr3_nt: TGTGCCAGCAGCTCCGCTACACAGGGCACTGAAGCTTTCTTT